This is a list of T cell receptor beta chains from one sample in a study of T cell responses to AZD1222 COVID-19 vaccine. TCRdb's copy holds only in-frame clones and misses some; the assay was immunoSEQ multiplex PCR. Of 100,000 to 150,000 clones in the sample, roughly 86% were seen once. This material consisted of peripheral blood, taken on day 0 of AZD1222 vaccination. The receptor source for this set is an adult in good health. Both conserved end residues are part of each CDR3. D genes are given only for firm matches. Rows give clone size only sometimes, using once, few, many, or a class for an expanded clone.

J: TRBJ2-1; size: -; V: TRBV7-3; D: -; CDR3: CASSREVVSYNEQFF; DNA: TGTGCCAGCAGCCGAGAGGTGGTCTCCTACAATGAGCAGTTCTTC
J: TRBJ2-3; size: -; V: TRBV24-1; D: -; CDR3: CATSDLRGGSPGTDTQYF; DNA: TGTGCCACCAGTGATTTGCGTGGAGGATCCCCGGGCACAGATACGCAGTATTTT
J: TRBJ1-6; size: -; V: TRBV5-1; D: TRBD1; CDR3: CASSPGTGVDSPLHF; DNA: TGCGCCAGCAGCCCAGGGACAGGGGTAGATTCACCCCTCCACTTT
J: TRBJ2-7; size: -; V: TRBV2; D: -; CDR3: CASSEKSGTSYEQYF; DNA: TGTGCCAGCAGTGAAAAGTCGGGGACGTCCTACGAGCAGTACTTC
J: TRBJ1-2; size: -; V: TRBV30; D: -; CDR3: CAWKLRSAGGYTF; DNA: TGTGCCTGGAAACTAAGGAGTGCAGGTGGCTACACCTTC
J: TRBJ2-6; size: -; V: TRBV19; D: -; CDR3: CATRWRASGANVLTF; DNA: TGTGCCACTCGGTGGAGGGCCTCTGGGGCCAACGTCCTGACTTTC
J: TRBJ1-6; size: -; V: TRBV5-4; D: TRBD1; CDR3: CASSAQGARNSPLHF; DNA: TGTGCCAGCAGCGCACAGGGGGCTCGTAATTCACCCCTCCACTTT
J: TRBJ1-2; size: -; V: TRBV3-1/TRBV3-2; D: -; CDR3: CASSHGSNYGYTF; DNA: TGTGCCAGCAGCCATGGCAGTAACTATGGCTACACCTTC
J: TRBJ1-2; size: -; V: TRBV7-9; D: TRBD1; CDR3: CASSLVGQGDGYTF; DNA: TGTGCCAGCAGCTTAGTTGGACAGGGGGATGGCTACACCTTC
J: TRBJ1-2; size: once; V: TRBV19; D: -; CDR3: CASSAGYYGYTF; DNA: TGTGCCAGTAGTGCTGGATACTATGGCTACACCTTC
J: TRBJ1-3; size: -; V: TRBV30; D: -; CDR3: CAYSAGPGNTIYF; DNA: TGTGCCTATAGCGCGGGACCTGGAAACACCATATATTTT
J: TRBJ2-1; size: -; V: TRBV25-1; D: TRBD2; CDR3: CASSLAGGPVNEQFF; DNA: TGTGCCAGCAGTCTCGCGGGGGGGCCGGTGAATGAGCAGTTCTTC
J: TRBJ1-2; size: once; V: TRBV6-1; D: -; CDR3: CASSESRNRANYGYTF; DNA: TGTGCCAGCAGTGAATCCCGGAACAGGGCCAACTATGGCTACACCTTC
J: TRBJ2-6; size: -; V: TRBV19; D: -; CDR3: CASSPGGRAGANVLTF; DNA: TGTGCCAGTTCACCTGGGGGCCGAGCTGGGGCCAACGTCCTGACTTTC
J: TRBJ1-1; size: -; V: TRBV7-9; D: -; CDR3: CASSLQANEAFF; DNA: TGTGCCAGCAGCTTACAGGCGAATGAAGCTTTCTTT
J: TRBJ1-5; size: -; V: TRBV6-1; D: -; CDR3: CASSEATVRNQPQHF; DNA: TGTGCCAGCAGTGAAGCGACCGTCCGTAATCAGCCCCAGCATTTT
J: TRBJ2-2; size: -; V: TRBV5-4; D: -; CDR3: CASSPLQGGELFF; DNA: TGTGCCAGCAGCCCCCTACAGGGTGGGGAGCTGTTTTTT
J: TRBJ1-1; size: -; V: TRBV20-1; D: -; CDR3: CSASSSVGTEAFF; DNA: TGCAGTGCTAGTTCGTCAGTTGGTACTGAAGCTTTCTTT
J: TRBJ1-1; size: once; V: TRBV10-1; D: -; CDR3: CASSGEPHGWTEAFF; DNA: TGCGCCAGCAGTGGGGAGCCTCACGGATGGACTGAAGCTTTCTTT
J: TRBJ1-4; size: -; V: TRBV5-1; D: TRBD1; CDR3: CASSWGDRGIEKLFF; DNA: TGCGCCAGCAGCTGGGGGGACAGGGGCATCGAAAAACTGTTTTTT
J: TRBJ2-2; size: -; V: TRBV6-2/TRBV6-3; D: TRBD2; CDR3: CASSPRLALTGELFF; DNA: TGTGCCAGCAGCCCTCGACTAGCCCTCACCGGGGAGCTGTTTTTT
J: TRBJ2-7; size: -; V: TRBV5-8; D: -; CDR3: CASSPRGLYEQYF; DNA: TGTGCCAGCAGCCCCCGGGGTTTGTACGAGCAGTACTTC
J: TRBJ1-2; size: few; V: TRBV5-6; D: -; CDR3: CASSYWGKANYGYTF; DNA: TGTGCCAGCAGCTACTGGGGGAAAGCTAACTATGGCTACACCTTC
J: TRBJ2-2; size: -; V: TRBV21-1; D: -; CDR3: CASSKRPEIGPGELFF; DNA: TGTGCCAGCAGCAAACGGCCAGAGATCGGGCCCGGGGAGCTGTTTTTT
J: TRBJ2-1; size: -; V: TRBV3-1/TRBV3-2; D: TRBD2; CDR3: CASSPYGGGNEQFF; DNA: TGTGCCAGCAGTCCCTACGGCGGGGGCAATGAGCAGTTCTTC
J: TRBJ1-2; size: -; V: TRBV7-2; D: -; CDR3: CASAARESYGYTF; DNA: TGTGCCAGCGCCGCCCGAGAATCCTATGGCTACACCTTC
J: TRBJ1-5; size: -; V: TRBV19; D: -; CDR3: CASSISTGDQPQHF; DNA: TGTGCCAGTAGTATCTCGACGGGTGATCAGCCCCAGCATTTT
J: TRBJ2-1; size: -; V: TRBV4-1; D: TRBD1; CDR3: CASSQRGLYNEQFF; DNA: TGCGCCAGCAGCCAAAGGGGGCTCTACAATGAGCAGTTCTTC
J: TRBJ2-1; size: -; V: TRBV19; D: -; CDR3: CASRNERGGEQFF; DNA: TGTGCCAGTAGAAATGAGAGAGGCGGGGAGCAGTTCTTC
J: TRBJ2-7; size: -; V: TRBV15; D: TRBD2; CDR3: CATSRVGLAGGSYEQYF; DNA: TGTGCCACCAGCAGAGTTGGCCTAGCGGGAGGTTCCTACGAGCAGTACTTC
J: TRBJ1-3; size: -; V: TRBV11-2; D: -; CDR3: CASSLDGLSGNTIYF; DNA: TGTGCCAGCAGCTTAGACGGCCTCTCTGGAAACACCATATATTTT
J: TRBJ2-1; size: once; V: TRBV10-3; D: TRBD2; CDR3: CAISESKRERGQFF; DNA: TGTGCCATCAGTGAGTCGAAGCGGGAGAGGGGGCAGTTCTTC
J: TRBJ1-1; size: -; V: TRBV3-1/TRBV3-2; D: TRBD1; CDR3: CASSQNSGGTEAFF; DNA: TGTGCCAGCAGCCAAAATTCAGGGGGCACTGAAGCTTTCTTT
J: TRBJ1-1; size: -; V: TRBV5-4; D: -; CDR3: CASSPPRGGGNTEAFF; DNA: TGTGCCAGCAGCCCGCCGAGGGGGGGCGGAAACACTGAAGCTTTCTTT
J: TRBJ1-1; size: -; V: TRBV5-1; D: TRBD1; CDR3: CASSPGQGSMNTEAFF; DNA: TGCGCCAGCAGCCCGGGACAGGGGTCAATGAACACTGAAGCTTTCTTT
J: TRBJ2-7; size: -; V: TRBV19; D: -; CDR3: CASSITMKPVTYEQYF; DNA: TGTGCCAGTAGTATTACCATGAAGCCAGTTACCTACGAGCAGTACTTC
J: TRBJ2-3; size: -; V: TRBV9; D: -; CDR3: CASSVDGRSASTDTQYF; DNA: TGTGCCAGCAGCGTAGATGGGAGGAGTGCTAGCACAGATACGCAGTATTTT
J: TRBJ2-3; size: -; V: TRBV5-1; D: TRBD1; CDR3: CASSGGTGEDTQYF; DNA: TGCGCCAGCAGCGGCGGGACAGGGGAGGATACGCAGTATTTT
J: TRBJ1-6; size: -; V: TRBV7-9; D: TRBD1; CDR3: CASSWTGNNSPLHF; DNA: TGTGCCAGCAGCTGGACAGGGAATAATTCACCCCTCCACTTT
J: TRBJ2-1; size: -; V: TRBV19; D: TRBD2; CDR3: CASSIPTSGPYNEQFF; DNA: TGTGCCAGTAGTATCCCCACTAGCGGGCCCTACAATGAGCAGTTCTTC
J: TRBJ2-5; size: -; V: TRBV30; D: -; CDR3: CAWSVGGAETQYF; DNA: TGTGCCTGGAGTGTGGGCGGGGCCGAGACCCAGTACTTC
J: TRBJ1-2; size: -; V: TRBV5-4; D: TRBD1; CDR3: CASSLQGFNYGYTF; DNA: TGTGCCAGCAGCTTACAGGGGTTTAACTATGGCTACACCTTC
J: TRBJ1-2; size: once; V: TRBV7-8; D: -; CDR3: CASSLDPGRAYGYTF; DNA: TGTGCCAGCAGCTTAGATCCAGGGCGGGCCTATGGCTACACCTTC